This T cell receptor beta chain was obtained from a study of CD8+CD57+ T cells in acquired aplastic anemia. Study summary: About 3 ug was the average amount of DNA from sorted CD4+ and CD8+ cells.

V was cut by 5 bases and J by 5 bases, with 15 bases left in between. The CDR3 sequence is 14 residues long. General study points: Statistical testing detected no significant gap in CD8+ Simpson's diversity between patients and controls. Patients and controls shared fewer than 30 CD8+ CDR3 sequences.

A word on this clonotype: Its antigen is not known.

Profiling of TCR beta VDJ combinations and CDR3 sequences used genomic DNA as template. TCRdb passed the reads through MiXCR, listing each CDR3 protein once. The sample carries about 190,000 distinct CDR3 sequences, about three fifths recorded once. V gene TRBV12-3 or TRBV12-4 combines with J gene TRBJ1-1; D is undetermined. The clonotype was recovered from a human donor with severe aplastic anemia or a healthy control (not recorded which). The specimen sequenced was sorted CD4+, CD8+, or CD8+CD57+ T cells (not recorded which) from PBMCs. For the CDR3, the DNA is TGTGCCAGCAGTGAACAGTCTCTGGGGACTGAAGCTTTCTTT. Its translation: CASSEQSLGTEAFF.